This TCR beta chain appears in the sequencing data of a study of T cell responses to AZD1222 COVID-19 vaccine. Study observations and caveats: The donor cohort was predominantly white British with a female majority, and clonal diversity may have been underestimated.

The protocol was immunoSEQ multiplex PCR, while the TCRdb copy is restricted to in-frame clones and leaves out a portion. This table has fewer than 200,000 clones, approximately 91% appearing once. The V gene lost 5 bases and the J gene lost 6 bases, with 10 bases spanning the gap. Germline V gene sequence: CDR1 GTSNPN, CDR2 SVGIG (reference sequence). The CDR3 is made up of 11 amino acids. About this clone: Its antigen is not known.

The chain recombines TRBV30 with TRBJ1-1; D is ambiguous. The sequences come from peripheral blood, collected on day 0 of AZD1222 vaccination. The TCR originated in an adult in good health. CDR3 protein: CAWQRRAEAFF. The CDR3 coding sequence is TGTGCCTGGCAAAGGAGGGCTGAAGCTTTCTTT.